This T cell receptor beta chain was sequenced during a study of T cells expressing NK-cell markers. Study information: There were seven HCMV-seropositive donors and one seronegative donor among the eight sequenced.

The germline CDR1 and CDR2 sequences are SGHAT and FQNNGV. CDR3 length: 11 residues. TCRdb re-called the 5' RACE reads and catalogs CDR3 proteins one per entry, DNA excluded. Found here are some 140,000 distinct CDR3 sequences; the top ten clones hold more than 35%. The rearrangement links TRBV11-2 to TRBJ2-1. Sample: blood T cells: a sorted CD56 or NKG2C T cell subset, CD4+ or CD8+ T cells, or bulk PBMC T cells (not recorded which). The TCR sequence derives from a woman between 45 and 60 years old in good health. The chain's CDR3 is CASSFLREQFF.